The 11 T cell receptor beta chains in this list originate from one sample, sequenced in a study of blood T cell repertoires in COVID-19 (TCRdb year 2020). Receptor libraries were prepared by the immunoSEQ multiplex PCR assay. TCRdb provides this immuneACCESS table in a form limited to in-frame rearrangements. Some clones are lacking; in checked studies, under half of them reflect an unresolved V gene, and why the rest are absent is not known. This sample lists 150,000 to 200,000 clones; 60% to 80% were detected once. The top ten hold approximately 26% of the sample. The source material was peripheral blood. The receptors here all came from a woman aged 65 to 85 with acute or convalescent COVID-19.

This clone has ten or more counts. The V and J genes are TRBV5-6 and TRBJ2-7; tentatively, D is TRBD1 (5 bases). The CDR3 sequence is 14 residues long. Germline CDR1 SGHDT, CDR2 YYEEEE. V lost 1 base and J lost 1, with 9 bases in between. This CDR3 reads CASSLQPGSYEQYF. For the CDR3, the DNA is TGTGCCAGCAGCTTGCAGCCAGGGTCCTACGAGCAGTACTTC.

This chain links TRBV10-3 with TRBJ2-1; 11 bases line up with TRBD2. With 6 bases clipped from V and 6 bases from J, the junction kept 10 bases outside the gene matches. Germline V gives CDR1 ENHRY, CDR2 SYGVKD. The length of the CDR3 is 16 residues. CDR3 region: CAISGSGTSGSNEQFF. The CDR3 nucleotides are TGTGCCATCAGCGGATCCGGGACTAGCGGTTCCAATGAGCAGTTCTTC.

J is TRBJ2-2 and V is TRBV5-1, with 7 bases aligning to TRBD2. This CDR3 contains 15 residues. Germline V gene sequence: CDR1 SGHRS, CDR2 YFSETQ. Germline trimming cut 3 bases from V and 3 bases from J; bases unmatched to any gene: 5. The CDR3 DNA follows: TGCGCCAGCAGCTCGGGGGGAGGATACACCGGGGAGCTGTTTTTT. The encoded protein is CASSSGGGYTGELFF.

CDR3 residues: CASRQGREYGYTF. In DNA, the CDR3 is TGTGCCAGCAGGCAAGGCAGGGAATATGGCTACACCTTC. The chain couples TRBV2 to TRBJ1-2, with D perhaps TRBD1 (5 bases). Trimming shortened V by 6 bases and J by 5 bases, and 13 bases separated the two germline ends. The CDR3 runs to 13 residues. Germline CDR1 reads SNHLY; CDR2 reads FYNNEI.

This clone has a handful of counts. CDR3 loop: CASSLRRFSTEAFF. The DNA of the CDR3 is TGTGCCAGCAGTTTAAGGCGGTTCAGCACTGAAGCTTTCTTT. V is TRBV27 and J is TRBJ1-1; D unresolved. Trimming shortened V by 2 bases and J by 4 bases, and 11 bases separated the two germline ends. Germline CDR1 and CDR2: MNHEY and SMNVEV (reference sequence). The CDR3 has 14 amino acids.

V is TRBV18 and J is TRBJ1-1, with 9 bases lining up with TRBD1. This CDR3 has 14 amino acids. Trimming cost V 2 bases and J 5 bases; bases outside gene matches: 3. Germline V gene data show CDR1 as KGHSH and CDR2 as LQKENI. CDR3 nucleotides: TGTGCCAGCTCACCAAGAGACAGGGGGACTGAAGCTTTCTTT. Translation: CASSPRDRGTEAFF.

This chain uses TRBV6-6 with TRBJ2-1; possible D gene TRBD2, 6 bases. From germline, CDR1 is MNHNY and CDR2 SVGAGI (reference sequence). The CDR3 extends over 14 amino acids. Trimming pared 2 bases from V and 5 bases from J, leaving 10 bases between. The CDR3, as DNA: TGTGCCAGCAGTTACGGTCCGGGGGACAATGAGCAGTTCTTC. Amino acid sequence: CASSYGPGDNEQFF.

The V gene is TRBV3-1 (or the pseudogene TRBV3-2), the J gene TRBJ2-2, with unresolved D. Germline values: CDR1 LGHDT, CDR2 YNNKEL (reference sequence). This CDR3 comprises 13 residues. V lost 4 bases, J lost 7 bases, and 10 bases lay in between. CDR3 DNA sequence: TGTGCCAGCAGCCCGTTAAGCAACGGGGAGCTGTTTTTT. Protein: CASSPLSNGELFF.

This clone was seen ten or more times. V usage is TRBV12-3 or TRBV12-4 and J usage is TRBJ1-6, with 8 bases matching TRBD1. This CDR3 has 13 amino acids. Trimming removed 3 bases from V and 10 bases from J; junction bases left unmatched: 2. The CDR3 nucleotides read TGTGCCAGCAGTTTGACAGGGGAGTCACCCCTCCACTTT. Amino acids: CASSLTGESPLHF.

This clone occurred a few times. V and J are TRBV9 and TRBJ1-3, with a possible D match to TRBD1 (6 bases). This CDR3 is built from 16 residues. The germline V and J ends were trimmed by 7 bases and 1 base, with 18 bases remaining between them. Looked up from germline, CDR1 is SGDLS and CDR2 is YYNGEE. CDR3 protein: CASQGIQGPSGNTIYF. DNA for the CDR3: TGTGCCAGCCAGGGGATCCAGGGGCCGTCTGGAAACACCATATATTTT.

The genes are TRBV19 and TRBJ2-1; TRBD2 is a possible D gene (5 bases). CDR1 is LNHDA, CDR2 SQIVND, per germline (reference sequence). The CDR3 loop spans 16 amino acids. The ends were cut back, 0 bases at V and 5 bases at J, with 14 bases in the middle. Written as DNA, the CDR3 is TGTGCCAGTAGTATAGATCGAGCTAGCCGTAACAATGAGCAGTTCTTC. This translates into CASSIDRASRNNEQFF.